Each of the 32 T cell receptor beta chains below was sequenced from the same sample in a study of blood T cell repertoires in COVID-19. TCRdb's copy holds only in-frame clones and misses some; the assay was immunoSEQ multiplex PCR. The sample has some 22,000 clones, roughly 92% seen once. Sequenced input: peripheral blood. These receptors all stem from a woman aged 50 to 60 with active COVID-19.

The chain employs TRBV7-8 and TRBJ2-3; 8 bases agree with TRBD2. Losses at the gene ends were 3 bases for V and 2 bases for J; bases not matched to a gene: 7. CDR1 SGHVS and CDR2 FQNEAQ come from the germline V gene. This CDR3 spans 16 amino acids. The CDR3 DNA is TGTGCCAGCAGCTTGGTCCAGCGGGGGCACACAGATACGCAGTATTTT. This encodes CASSLVQRGHTDTQYF.

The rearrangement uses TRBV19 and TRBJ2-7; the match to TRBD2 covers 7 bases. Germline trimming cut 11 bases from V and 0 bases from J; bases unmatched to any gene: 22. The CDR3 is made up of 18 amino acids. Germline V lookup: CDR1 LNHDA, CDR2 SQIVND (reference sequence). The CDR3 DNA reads TGTGCCCCCTCCCTGCCGGGACTAATACGTTTCGGCTCCTACGAGCAGTACGTC. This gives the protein CAPSLPGLIRFGSYEQYV.

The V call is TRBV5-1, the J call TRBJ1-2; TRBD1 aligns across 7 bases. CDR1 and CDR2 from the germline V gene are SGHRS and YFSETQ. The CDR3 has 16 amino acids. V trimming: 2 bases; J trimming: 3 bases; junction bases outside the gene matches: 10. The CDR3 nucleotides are TGCGCCAGCAGCTTATGGATCGACAGGGAAGACTATGGCTACACCTTC. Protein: CASSLWIDREDYGYTF.

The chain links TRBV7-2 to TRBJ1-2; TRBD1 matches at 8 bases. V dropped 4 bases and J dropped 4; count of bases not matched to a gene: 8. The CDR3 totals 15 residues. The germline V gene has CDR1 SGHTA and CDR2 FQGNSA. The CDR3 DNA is TGTGCCAGCAGCTACCAGGGGGCGCCAGGCTATGGCTACACCTTC. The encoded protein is CASSYQGAPGYGYTF.

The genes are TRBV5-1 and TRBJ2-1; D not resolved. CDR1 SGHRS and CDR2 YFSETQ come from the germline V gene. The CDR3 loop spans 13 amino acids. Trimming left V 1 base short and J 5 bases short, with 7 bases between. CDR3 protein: CASSLTNDNEQFF. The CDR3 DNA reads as TGCGCCAGCAGCTTGACTAACGACAATGAGCAGTTCTTC.

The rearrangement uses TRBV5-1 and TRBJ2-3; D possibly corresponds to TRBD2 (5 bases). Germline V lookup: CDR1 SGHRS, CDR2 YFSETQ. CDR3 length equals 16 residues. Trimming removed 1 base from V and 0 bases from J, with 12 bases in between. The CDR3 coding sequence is TGCGCCAGCAGCTTGAACGGACTCTATAGCACAGATACGCAGTATTTT. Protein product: CASSLNGLYSTDTQYF.

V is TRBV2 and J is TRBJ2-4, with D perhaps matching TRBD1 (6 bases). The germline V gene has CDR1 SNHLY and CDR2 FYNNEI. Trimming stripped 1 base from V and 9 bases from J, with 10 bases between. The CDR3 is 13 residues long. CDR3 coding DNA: TGTGCCAGCAGTGAAGTCAGAGGGGGCATTCAGTACTTC. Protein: CASSEVRGGIQYF.

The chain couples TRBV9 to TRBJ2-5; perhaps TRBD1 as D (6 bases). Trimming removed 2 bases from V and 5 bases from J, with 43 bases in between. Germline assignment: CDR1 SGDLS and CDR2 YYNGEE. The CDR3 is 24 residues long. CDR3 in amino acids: CASSVQLNRIQGRSIWRRAETQYF. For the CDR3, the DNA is TGTGCCAGCAGCGTCCAATTAAACCGCATACAGGGTAGGTCTATATGGCGACGAGCCGAGACCCAGTACTTC.

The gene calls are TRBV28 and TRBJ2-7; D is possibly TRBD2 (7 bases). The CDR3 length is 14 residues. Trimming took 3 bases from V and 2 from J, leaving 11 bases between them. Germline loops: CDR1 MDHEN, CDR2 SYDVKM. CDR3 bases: TGTGCCAGCAGTTTTAGGGGGGGGCCCTACGAGCAGTACGTC. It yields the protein CASSFRGGPYEQYV.

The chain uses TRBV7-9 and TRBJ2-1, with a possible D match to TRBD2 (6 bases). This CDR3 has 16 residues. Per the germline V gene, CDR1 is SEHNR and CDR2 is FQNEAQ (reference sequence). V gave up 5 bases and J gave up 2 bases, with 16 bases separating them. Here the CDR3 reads CASSPRRVVAYNEQFF. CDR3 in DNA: TGTGCCAGCAGCCCGAGGAGGGTAGTTGCCTACAATGAGCAGTTCTTC.

The CDR3 region is CASSQDLQNTGTSGTNTQYF. CDR3 nucleotides: TGCGCCAGCAGCCAAGATCTGCAGAACACCGGGACTAGCGGGACCAATACGCAGTATTTT. The chain carries TRBV4-1 and TRBJ2-3; TRBD2 aligns across 13 bases. Germline V gene data show CDR1 as MGHRA and CDR2 as YSYEKL. The CDR3 runs 20 residues. With 0 bases clipped from V and 7 bases from J, the junction kept 16 bases outside the gene matches.

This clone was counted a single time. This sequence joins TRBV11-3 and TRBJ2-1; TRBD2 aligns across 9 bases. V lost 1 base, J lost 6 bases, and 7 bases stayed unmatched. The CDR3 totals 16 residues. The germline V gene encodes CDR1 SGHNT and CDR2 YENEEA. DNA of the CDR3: TGTGCCAGCAGCTTAGGGACCTTAGCGGGAGCCAATGAGCAGTTCTTC. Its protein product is CASSLGTLAGANEQFF.

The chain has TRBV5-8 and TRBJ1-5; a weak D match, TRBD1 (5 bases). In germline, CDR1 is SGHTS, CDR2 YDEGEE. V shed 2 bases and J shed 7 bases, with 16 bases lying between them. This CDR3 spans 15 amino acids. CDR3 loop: CASSLNQGPWQPQHF. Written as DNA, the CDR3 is TGTGCCAGCAGCTTAAATCAGGGTCCGTGGCAGCCCCAGCATTTT. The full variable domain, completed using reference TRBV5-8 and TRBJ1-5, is EAGVTQSPTHLIKTRGQQATLRCSPISGHTSVYWYQQALGLGLQFLLWYDEGEERNRGNFPPRFSGRQFPNYSSELNVNALELEDSALYLCASSLNQGPWQPQHFGDGTRLSIL.

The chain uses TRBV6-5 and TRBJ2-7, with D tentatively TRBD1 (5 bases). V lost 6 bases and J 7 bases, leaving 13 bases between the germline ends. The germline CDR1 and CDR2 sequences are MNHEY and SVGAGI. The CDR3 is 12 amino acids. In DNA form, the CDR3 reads TGTGCCAGCAGCTCTTTGGGGCGGGAGCAGTACTTC. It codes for CASSSLGREQYF.

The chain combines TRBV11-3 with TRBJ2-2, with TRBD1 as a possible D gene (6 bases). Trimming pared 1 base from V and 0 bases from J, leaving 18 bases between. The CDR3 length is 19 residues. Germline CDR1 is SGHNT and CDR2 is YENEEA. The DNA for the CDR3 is TGTGCCAGCAGCTTAGTGTTGGTGGGACAACCGTCGAACACCGGGGAGCTGTTTTTT. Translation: CASSLVLVGQPSNTGELFF.

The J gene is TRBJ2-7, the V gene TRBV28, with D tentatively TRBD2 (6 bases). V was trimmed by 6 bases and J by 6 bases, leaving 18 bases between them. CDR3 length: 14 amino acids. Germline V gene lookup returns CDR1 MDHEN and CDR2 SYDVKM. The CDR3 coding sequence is TGTGCCAGCAGCTCCAGCGGGTCAGTGCGCGAGCAGTACTTC. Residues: CASSSSGSVREQYF.

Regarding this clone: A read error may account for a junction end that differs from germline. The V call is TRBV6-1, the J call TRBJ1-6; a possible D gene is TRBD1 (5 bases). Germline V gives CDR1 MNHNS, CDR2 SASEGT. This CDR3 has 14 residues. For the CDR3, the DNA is TGTGCCAGCAGCGAAGAAGACAGTTATTCACCCCTCCACTTT. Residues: CASSEEDSYSPLHF.

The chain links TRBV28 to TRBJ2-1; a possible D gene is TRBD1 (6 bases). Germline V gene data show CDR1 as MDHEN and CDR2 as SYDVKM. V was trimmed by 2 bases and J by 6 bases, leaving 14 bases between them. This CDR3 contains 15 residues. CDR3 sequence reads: CASSLPRGSGNEQFF. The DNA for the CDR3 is TGTGCCAGCAGTTTACCCAGGGGTTCGGGCAATGAGCAGTTCTTC.

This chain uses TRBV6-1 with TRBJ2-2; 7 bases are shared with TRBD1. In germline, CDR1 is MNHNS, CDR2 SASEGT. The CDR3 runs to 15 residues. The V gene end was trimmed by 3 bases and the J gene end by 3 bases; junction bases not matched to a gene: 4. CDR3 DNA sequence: TGTGCCAGCAGTGATGCAGGGGGATACACCGGGGAGCTGTTTTTT. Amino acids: CASSDAGGYTGELFF.

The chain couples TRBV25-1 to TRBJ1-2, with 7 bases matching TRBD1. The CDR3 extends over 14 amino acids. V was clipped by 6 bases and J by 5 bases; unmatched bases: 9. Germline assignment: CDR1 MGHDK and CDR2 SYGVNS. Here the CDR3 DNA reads TGTGCCAGCAGCGCCGGGACAGCAACTTATGGCTACACCTTC. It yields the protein CASSAGTATYGYTF.

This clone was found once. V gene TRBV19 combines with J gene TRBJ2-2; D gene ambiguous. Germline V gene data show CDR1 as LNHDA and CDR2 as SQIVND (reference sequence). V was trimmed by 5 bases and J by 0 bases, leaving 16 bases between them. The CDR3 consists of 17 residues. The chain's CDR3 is CASSRIPQATNTGELFF. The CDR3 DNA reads TGTGCCAGTAGTCGGATTCCCCAGGCCACGAACACCGGGGAGCTGTTTTTT.

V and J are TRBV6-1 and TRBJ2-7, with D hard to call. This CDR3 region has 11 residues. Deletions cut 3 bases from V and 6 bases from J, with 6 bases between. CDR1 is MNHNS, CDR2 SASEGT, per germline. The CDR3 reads CASSDISEQYF. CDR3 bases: TGTGCCAGCAGTGACATTTCCGAGCAGTACTTC.

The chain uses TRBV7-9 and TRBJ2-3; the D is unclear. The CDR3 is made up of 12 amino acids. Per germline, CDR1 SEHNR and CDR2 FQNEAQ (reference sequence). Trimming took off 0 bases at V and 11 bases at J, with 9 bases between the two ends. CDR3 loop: CASSLALGEQYF. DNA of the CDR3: TGTGCCAGCAGCTTAGCCCTCGGAGAGCAGTATTTT.

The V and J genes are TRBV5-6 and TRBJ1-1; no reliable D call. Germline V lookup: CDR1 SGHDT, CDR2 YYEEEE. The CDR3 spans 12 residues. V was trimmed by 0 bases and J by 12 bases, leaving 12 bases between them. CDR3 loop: CASSLGGGRTFF. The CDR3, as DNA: TGTGCCAGCAGCTTGGGAGGTGGGAGAACTTTCTTT. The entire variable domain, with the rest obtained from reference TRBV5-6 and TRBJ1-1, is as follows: DAGVTQSPTHLIKTRGQQVTLRCSPKSGHDTVSWYQQALGQGPQFIFQYYEEEERQRGNFPDRFSGHQFPNYSSELNVNALLLGDSALYLCASSLGGGRTFFGQGTRLTVV.

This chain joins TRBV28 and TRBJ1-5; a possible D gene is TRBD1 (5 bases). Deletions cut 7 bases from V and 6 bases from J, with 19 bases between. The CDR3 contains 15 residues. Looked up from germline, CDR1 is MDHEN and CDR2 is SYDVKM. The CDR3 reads CASTLRSGDFQPQHF. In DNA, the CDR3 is TGTGCCAGCACCCTGAGGTCGGGGGATTTTCAGCCCCAGCATTTT.

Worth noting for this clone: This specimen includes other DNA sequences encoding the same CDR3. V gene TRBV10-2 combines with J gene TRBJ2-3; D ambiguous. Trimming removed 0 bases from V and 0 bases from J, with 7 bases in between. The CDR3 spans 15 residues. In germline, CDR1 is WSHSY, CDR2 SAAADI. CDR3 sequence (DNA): TGCGCCAGCAGTGAGTCACCCACTAGCACAGATACGCAGTATTTT. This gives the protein CASSESPTSTDTQYF.

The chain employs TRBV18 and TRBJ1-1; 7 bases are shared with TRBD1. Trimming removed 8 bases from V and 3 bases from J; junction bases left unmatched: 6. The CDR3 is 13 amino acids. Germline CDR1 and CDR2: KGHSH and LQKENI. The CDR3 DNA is TGTGCCAGCCGGACAGGTCAATACACTGAAGCTTTCTTT. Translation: CASRTGQYTEAFF. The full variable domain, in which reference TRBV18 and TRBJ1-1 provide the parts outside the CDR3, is NAGVMQNPRHLVRRRGQEARLRCSPMKGHSHVYWYRQLPEEGLKFMVYLQKENIIDESGMPKERFSAEFPKEGPSILRIQQVVRGDSAAYFCASRTGQYTEAFFGQGTRLTVV.

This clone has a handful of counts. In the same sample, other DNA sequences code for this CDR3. CDR3 sequence (DNA): TGTGCCAGCAGCCCAGGGGGTAACACTGAAGCTTTCTTT. This encodes CASSPGGNTEAFF. The chain is built from TRBV9 and TRBJ1-1; 7 nucleotides line up with TRBD1. CDR1 and CDR2 (germline): SGDLS, YYNGEE. The junction had 2 bases not matched to a gene; V was cut back by 4 bases and J by 2 bases. The CDR3 spans 13 residues.

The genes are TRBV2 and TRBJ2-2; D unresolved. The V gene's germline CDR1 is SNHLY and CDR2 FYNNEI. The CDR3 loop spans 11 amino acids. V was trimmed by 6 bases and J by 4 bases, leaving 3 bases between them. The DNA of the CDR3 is TGTGCCAGCAGGAGCACCGGGGAGCTGTTTTTT. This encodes CASRSTGELFF.

The DNA for the CDR3 is TGCGCCAGCAGCCCCCCCAACCAGGGATCTGGAAACACCATATATTTT. Encoded protein: CASSPPNQGSGNTIYF. The chain recombines TRBV4-1 with TRBJ1-3; maybe TRBD1 (5 bases). V lost 4 bases, J lost 1 base, and 14 bases lay in between. The CDR3 sequence is 16 residues long. Looked up from germline, CDR1 is MGHRA and CDR2 is YSYEKL.

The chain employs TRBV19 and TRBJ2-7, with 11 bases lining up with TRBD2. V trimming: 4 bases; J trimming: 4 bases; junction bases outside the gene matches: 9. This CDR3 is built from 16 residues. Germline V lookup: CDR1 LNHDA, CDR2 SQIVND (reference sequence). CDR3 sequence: CASSTRTSGRIYEQYF. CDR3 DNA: TGTGCCAGTAGTACTCGGACTAGCGGGCGAATTTACGAGCAGTACTTC.

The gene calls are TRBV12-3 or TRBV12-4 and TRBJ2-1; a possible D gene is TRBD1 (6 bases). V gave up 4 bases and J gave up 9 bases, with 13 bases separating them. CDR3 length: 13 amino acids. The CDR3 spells CASSSQGPPEQFF. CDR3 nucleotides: TGTGCCAGCAGTTCCCAGGGGCCGCCTGAGCAGTTCTTC.